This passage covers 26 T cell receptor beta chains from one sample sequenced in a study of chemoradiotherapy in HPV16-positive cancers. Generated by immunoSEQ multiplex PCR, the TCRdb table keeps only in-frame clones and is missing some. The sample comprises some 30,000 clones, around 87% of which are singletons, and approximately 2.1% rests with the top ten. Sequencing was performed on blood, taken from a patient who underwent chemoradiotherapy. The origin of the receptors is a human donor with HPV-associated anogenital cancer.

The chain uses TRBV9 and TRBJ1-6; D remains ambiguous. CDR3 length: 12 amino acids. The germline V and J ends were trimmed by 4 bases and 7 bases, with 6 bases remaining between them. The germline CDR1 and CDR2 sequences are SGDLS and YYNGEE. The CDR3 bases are TGTGCCAGCAGCCCCCTGAATTCACCCCTCCACTTT. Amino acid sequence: CASSPLNSPLHF.

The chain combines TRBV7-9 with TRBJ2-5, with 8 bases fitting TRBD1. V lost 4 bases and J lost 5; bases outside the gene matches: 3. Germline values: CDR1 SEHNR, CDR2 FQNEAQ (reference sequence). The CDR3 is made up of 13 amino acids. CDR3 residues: CASSSRGPETQYF. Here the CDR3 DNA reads TGTGCCAGCAGCTCCAGGGGGCCGGAGACCCAGTACTTC.

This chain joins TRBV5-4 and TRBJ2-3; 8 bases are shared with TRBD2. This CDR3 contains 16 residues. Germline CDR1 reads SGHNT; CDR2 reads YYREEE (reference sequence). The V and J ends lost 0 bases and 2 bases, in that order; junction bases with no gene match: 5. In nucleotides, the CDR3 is TGTGCCAGCAGCTTGGACCCCGGGGGGGCCACAGATACGCAGTATTTT. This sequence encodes CASSLDPGGATDTQYF.

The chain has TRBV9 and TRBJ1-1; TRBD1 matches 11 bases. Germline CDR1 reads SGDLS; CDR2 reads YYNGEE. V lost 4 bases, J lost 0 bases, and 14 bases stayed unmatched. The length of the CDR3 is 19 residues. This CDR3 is CASSPRPGQGVGMNTEAFF. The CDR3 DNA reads TGTGCCAGCAGCCCCCGTCCGGGACAGGGGGTTGGGATGAACACTGAAGCTTTCTTT.

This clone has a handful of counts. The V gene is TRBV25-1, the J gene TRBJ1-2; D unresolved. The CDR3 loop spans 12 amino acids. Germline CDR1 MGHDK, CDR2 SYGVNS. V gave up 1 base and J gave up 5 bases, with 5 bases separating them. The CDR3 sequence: CASSESDYGYTF. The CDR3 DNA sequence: TGTGCCAGCAGTGAATCGGATTATGGCTACACCTTC.

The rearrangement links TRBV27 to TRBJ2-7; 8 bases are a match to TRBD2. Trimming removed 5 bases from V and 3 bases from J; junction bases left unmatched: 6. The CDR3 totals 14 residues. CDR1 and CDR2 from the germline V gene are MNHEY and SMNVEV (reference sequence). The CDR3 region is CASSQRGFYYEQYF. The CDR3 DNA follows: TGTGCCAGCAGTCAGCGGGGGTTTTACTACGAGCAGTACTTC.

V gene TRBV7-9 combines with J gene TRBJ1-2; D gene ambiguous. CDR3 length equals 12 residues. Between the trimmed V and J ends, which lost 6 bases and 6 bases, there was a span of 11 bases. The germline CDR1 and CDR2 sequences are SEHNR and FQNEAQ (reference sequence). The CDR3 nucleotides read TGTGCCAGCAGTTTCGCAGAGAATGGCTACACCTTC. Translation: CASSFAENGYTF. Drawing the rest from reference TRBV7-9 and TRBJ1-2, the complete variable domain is DTGVSQNPRHKITKRGQNVTFRCDPISEHNRLYWYRQTLGQGPEFLTYFQNEAQLEKSRLLSDRFSAERPKGSFSTLEIQRTEQGDSAMYLCASSFAENGYTFGSGTRLTVV.

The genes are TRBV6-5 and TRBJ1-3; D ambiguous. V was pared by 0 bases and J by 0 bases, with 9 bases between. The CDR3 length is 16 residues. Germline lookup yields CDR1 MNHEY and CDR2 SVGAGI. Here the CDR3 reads CASSYSPLISGNTIYF. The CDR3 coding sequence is TGTGCCAGCAGTTACTCGCCACTGATCTCTGGAAACACCATATATTTT.

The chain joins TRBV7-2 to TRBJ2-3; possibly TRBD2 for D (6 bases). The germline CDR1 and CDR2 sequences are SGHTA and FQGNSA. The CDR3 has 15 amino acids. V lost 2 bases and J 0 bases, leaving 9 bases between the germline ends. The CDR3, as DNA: TGTGCCAGCAGCTTACTCGGGGGAAGCACAGATACGCAGTATTTT. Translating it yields CASSLLGGSTDTQYF.

The CDR3 sequence is CASPSLLAPETQYF. The DNA for the CDR3 is TGTGCCAGCCCTTCCTTACTAGCTCCAGAGACCCAGTACTTC. The rearrangement links TRBV25-1 to TRBJ2-5, with a possible D match to TRBD2 (6 bases). CDR1 is MGHDK, CDR2 SYGVNS, per germline. V lost 8 bases and J 4 bases, leaving 17 bases between the germline ends. The length of the CDR3 is 14 residues.

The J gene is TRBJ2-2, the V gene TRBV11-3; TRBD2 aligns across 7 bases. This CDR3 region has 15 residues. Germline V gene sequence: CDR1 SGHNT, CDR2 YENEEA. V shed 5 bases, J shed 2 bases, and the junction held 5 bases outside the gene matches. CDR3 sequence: CASSPRDYNTGELFF. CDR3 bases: TGTGCCAGCAGCCCCCGGGACTATAACACCGGGGAGCTGTTTTTT.

The CDR3 loop is CSVPGTTEAFF. Written as DNA, the CDR3 is TGCAGTGTGCCGGGGACCACTGAAGCTTTCTTT. The V and J genes are TRBV20-1 and TRBJ1-1; D might be TRBD1 (5 bases). The CDR3 has 11 residues. Between the trimmed V and J ends, which lost 7 bases and 4 bases, there was a span of 10 bases. Germline values: CDR1 DFQATT, CDR2 SNEGSKA (reference sequence).

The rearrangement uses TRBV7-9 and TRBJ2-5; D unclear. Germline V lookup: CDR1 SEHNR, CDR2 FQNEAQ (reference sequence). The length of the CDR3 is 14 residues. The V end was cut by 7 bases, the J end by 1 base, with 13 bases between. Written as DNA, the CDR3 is TGTGCCAGCAACCCTGCGGTTGCCCAAGAGACCCAGTACTTC. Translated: CASNPAVAQETQYF.

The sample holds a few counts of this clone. The CDR3 loop reads CASRGTGLEQYF. The CDR3 DNA reads TGTGCCAGCAGGGGGACAGGGCTAGAGCAGTACTTC. The chain combines TRBV27 with TRBJ2-7; 9 nucleotides align to TRBD1. The CDR3 length is 12 residues. The trim removed 6 bases at V and 7 bases at J, leaving 4 bases unmatched. Germline V lookup: CDR1 MNHEY, CDR2 SMNVEV (reference sequence).

The CDR3 DNA is TGTGCCAGCAGTGCTGAAGGACAGAGGTATGGCTACACCTTC. Amino acid sequence: CASSAEGQRYGYTF. The rearrangement joins TRBV6-1 to TRBJ1-2; a possible D gene is TRBD1 (6 bases). Germline CDR1 and CDR2: MNHNS and SASEGT. V was cut by 4 bases and J by 5 bases, with 14 bases left in between. The CDR3 sequence is 14 residues long.

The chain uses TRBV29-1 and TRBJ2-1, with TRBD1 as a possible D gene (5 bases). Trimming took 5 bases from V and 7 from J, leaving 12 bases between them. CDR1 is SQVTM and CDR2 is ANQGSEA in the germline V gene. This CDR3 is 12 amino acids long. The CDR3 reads CSVPPGSNEQFF. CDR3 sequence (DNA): TGCAGCGTTCCTCCAGGGTCGAATGAGCAGTTCTTC.

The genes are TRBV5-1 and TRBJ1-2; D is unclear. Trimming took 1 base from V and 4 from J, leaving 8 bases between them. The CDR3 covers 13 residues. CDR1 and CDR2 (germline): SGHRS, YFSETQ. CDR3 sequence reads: CASSLNWSYGYTF. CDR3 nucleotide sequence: TGCGCCAGCAGCTTGAATTGGTCCTATGGCTACACCTTC.

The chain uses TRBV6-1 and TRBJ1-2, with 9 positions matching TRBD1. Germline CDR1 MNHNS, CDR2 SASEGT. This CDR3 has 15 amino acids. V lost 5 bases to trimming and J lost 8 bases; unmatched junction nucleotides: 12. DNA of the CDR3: TGTGCCAGCAGTCGTTTACCCCGGGACAGGGAGGGCTACACCTTC. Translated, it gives CASSRLPRDREGYTF.

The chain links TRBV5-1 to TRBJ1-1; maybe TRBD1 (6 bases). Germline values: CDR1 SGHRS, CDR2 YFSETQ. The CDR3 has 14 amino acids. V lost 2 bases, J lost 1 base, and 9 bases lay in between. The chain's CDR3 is CASSLGTQNTEAFF. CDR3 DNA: TGCGCCAGCAGCTTAGGGACACAGAACACTGAAGCTTTCTTT.

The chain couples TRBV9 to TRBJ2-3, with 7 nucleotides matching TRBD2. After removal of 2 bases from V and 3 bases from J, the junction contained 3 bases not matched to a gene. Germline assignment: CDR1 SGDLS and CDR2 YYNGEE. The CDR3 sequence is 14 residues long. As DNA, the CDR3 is TGTGCCAGCAGCGTGGGGACTATAACAGATACGCAGTATTTT. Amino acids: CASSVGTITDTQYF.

DNA for the CDR3: TGTGCCAGCAGTCCCAAACCGGACAGGGCCTATGGCTACACCTTC. It codes for CASSPKPDRAYGYTF. J is TRBJ1-2 and V is TRBV6-1; 8 bases align to TRBD1. J lost 4 bases, V lost 5 bases, and 9 bases had no gene match. CDR3 length equals 15 residues. CDR1 and CDR2 from the germline V gene are MNHNS and SASEGT.

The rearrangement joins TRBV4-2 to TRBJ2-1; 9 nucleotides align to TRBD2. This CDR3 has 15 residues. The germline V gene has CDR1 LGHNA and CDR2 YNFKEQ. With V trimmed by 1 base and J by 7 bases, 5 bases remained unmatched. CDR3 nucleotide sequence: TGTGCCAGCAGCCAAGGGGCTAGCGGGGTTAATGAGCAGTTCTTC. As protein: CASSQGASGVNEQFF.

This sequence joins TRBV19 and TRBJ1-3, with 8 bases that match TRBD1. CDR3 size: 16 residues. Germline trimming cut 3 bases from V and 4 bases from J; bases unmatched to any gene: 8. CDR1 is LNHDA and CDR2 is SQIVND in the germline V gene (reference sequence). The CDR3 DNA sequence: TGTGCCAGTAGTATGGACAGGGCATTCTCCGGAAACACCATATATTTT. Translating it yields CASSMDRAFSGNTIYF.

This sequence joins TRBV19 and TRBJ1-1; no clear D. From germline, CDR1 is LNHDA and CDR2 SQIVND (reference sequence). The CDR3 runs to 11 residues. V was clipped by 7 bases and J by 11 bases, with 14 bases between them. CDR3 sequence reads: CASKRSYWAFF. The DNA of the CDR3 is TGTGCCAGTAAAAGGTCGTACTGGGCTTTCTTT.

The CDR3 region has the DNA TGTGCCAGTAGTACCATTCATTCTGGGAGCACAGATACGCAGTATTTT. Its protein is CASSTIHSGSTDTQYF. The chain carries TRBV19 and TRBJ2-3, with D unclear. V lost 4 bases to trimming and J lost 0 bases, with 14 bases between them. This CDR3 region has 16 residues. In germline, CDR1 is LNHDA, CDR2 SQIVND (reference sequence).

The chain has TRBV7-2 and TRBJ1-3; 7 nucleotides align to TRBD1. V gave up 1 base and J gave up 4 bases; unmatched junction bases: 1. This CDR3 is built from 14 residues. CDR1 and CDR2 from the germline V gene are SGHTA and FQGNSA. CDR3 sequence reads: CASSLGQGGNTIYF. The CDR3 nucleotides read TGTGCCAGCAGCTTAGGACAGGGCGGAAACACCATATATTTT.